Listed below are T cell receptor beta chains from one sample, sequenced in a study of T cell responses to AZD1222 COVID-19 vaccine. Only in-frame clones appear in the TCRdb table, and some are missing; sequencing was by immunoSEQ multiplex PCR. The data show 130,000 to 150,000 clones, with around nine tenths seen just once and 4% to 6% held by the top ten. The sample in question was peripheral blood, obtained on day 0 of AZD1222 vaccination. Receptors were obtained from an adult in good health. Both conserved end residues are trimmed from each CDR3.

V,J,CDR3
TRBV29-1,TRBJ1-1,SVSEGYTGFRTEAF
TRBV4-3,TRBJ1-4,ASSQVMVGATNEKLF
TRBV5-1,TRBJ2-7,ASSLAGQIEQY
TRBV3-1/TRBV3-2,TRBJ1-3,ASSQDTGTGNTIY
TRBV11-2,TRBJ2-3,ASSLGGTDTQY
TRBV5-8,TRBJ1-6,ASSLDRHNSPLH
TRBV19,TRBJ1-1,ASSIEPDSRAF
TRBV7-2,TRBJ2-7,ASSPGIGGGYEQY
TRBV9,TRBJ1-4,ASSPRRSNEKLF
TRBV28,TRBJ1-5,ASSFAGRDQPQH
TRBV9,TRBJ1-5,ASSVNGGSNQPQH
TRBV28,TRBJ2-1,ASSPLASVPF
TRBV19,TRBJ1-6,ASSPQATAIYNSPLH
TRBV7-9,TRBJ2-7,ASSSDSFYEQY
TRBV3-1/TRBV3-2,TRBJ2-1,ASSQRALGGSYGNNEQF
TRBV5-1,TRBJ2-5,ASSLADPRVETQY
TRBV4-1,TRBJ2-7,ASSLDRAYEQY
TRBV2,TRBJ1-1,ASSTYVDRVEAF
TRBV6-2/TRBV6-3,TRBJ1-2,ASSYDRVNGYT
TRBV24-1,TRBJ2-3,ATSDLQSSVTDTQY
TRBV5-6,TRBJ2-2,ASTISEAGELF